These 14 T cell receptor beta chains came from one sample sequenced in a study of blood T cell repertoires in COVID-19. Produced via immunoSEQ multiplex PCR; TCRdb's table is partial and in-frame only. The sample lists tens of thousands of clones, approximately 91% occurring once. Sequencing input: peripheral blood. Every receptor here comes from a man aged 45-60 years with active COVID-19.

The chain employs TRBV5-6 and TRBJ1-1; TRBD1 matches 12 bases. With V trimmed by 3 bases and J by 11 bases, 5 bases remained unmatched. This CDR3 region has 13 residues. The germline V gene encodes CDR1 SGHDT and CDR2 YYEEEE. CDR3 amino acids: CASSWGQGAGAFF. The CDR3 coding sequence is TGTGCCAGCAGCTGGGGACAGGGGGCCGGCGCTTTCTTT.

The V gene is TRBV10-3, the J gene TRBJ2-3; D remains ambiguous. This CDR3 has 12 residues. Trimming removed 4 bases from V and 6 bases from J, with 8 bases in between. The V gene's germline CDR1 is ENHRY and CDR2 SYGVKD. CDR3 protein: CAISGSRDTQYF. CDR3 DNA: TGTGCCATCAGTGGAAGCAGGGATACGCAGTATTTT.

The rearrangement uses TRBV6-8 and TRBJ2-1, with 12 bases identical to TRBD1. The germline gives CDR1 MNHGY, CDR2 SAAAGT. The CDR3 has 16 residues. The junction had 9 bases not matched to a gene; V was cut back by 5 bases and J by 7 bases. The CDR3 sequence: CASSSGTGGASNEQFF. The CDR3 DNA is TGTGCCAGCAGTAGCGGGACAGGGGGCGCCTCGAATGAGCAGTTCTTC.

The chain joins TRBV4-1 to TRBJ1-4, with TRBD1 as a possible D gene (6 bases). With 3 bases removed from V and 0 bases from J, the gap between germline ends came to 11 bases. The CDR3 length is 16 residues. Germline CDR1 is MGHRA and CDR2 is YSYEKL. The CDR3 spells CASSQGHSTTNEKLFF. The CDR3 nucleotides read TGCGCCAGCAGCCAGGGACACTCAACAACTAATGAAAAACTGTTTTTT.

This chain joins TRBV28 and TRBJ1-2, with D maybe TRBD1 (6 bases). The V end lost 3 bases, the J end lost 6 bases, and 20 bases lay between the germline ends. This CDR3 spans 16 amino acids. The germline gives CDR1 MDHEN, CDR2 SYDVKM. CDR3 coding DNA: TGTGCCAGCAGTTTTTCGGGACGGGGGGCTAAGGATGGCTACACCTTC. This encodes CASSFSGRGAKDGYTF.

This clone was recorded only once. The chain couples TRBV6-6 to TRBJ2-3; 7 nucleotides agree with TRBD2. With V trimmed by 6 bases and J by 1 base, 10 bases remained unmatched. Per germline, CDR1 MNHNY and CDR2 SVGAGI (reference sequence). The CDR3 consists of 16 residues. The CDR3 nucleotides are TGTGCCAGCAGACACAGCGGGGCTGGAGGCACAGATACGCAGTATTTT. It specifies CASRHSGAGGTDTQYF.

This sequence joins TRBV30 and TRBJ2-7, with a tentative D call TRBD2 (5 bases). This CDR3 region has 12 residues. The V and J ends lost 5 bases and 2 bases respectively, with 10 bases between them. Germline lookup yields CDR1 GTSNPN and CDR2 SVGIG (reference sequence). The CDR3 DNA reads TGTGCCTGGGAGCGGCACCCCTACGAGCAGTACTTC. This codes for CAWERHPYEQYF.

J is TRBJ1-1 and V is TRBV27; weak D call: TRBD1 (5 bases). The CDR3 has 17 residues. Germline V gives CDR1 MNHEY, CDR2 SMNVEV (reference sequence). Trimming left V 6 bases short and J 0 bases short, with 20 bases between. The CDR3 coding sequence is TGTGCCAGCAGACCTCAGACAGCCCTGCGCATGAACACTGAAGCTTTCTTT. This codes for CASRPQTALRMNTEAFF.

V usage is TRBV7-2 and J usage is TRBJ2-5; 7 bases map to TRBD2. Germline loops: CDR1 SGHTA, CDR2 FQGNSA. CDR3 length equals 15 residues. Unmatched junction bases numbered 3, after V lost 1 base and J lost 1 base. The CDR3 is CASSLGLAVQETQYF. The DNA of the CDR3 is TGTGCCAGCAGCTTAGGGCTAGCGGTCCAAGAGACCCAGTACTTC.

This clone was counted a single time. The rearrangement links TRBV7-2 to TRBJ1-1; 10 bases are a match to TRBD1. V gave up 4 bases and J gave up 3 bases; unmatched junction bases: 2. The CDR3 covers 14 residues. The V gene's germline CDR1 is SGHTA and CDR2 FQGNSA. The CDR3: CASSWDRGHTEAFF. CDR3 nucleotide sequence: TGTGCCAGCAGCTGGGACAGGGGACACACTGAAGCTTTCTTT.

This chain joins TRBV5-1 and TRBJ2-5; possibly TRBD2 for D (6 bases). CDR1 and CDR2 from the germline V gene are SGHRS and YFSETQ. V was cut by 4 bases and J by 5 bases, with 24 bases left in between. The CDR3 has 17 amino acids. The CDR3 here is CASSPEVAGRSWETQYF. The CDR3, as DNA: TGCGCCAGCAGCCCTGAGGTGGCGGGGAGGAGTTGGGAGACCCAGTACTTC.

The CDR3: CASSLGRGGIEKLFF. The CDR3 nucleotides are TGTGCCAGCAGCTTAGGAAGAGGGGGCATTGAAAAACTGTTTTTT. This rearrangement joins TRBV11-2 to TRBJ1-4, with TRBD1 identical over 7 bases. Germline trimming cut 1 base from V and 7 bases from J; bases unmatched to any gene: 6. In germline, CDR1 is SGHAT, CDR2 FQNNGV. This CDR3 is built from 15 residues.

Here the CDR3 reads CASSQVPGQPPMPYEQYF. The CDR3 DNA follows: TGCGCCAGCAGCCAAGTGCCTGGACAACCCCCGATGCCATACGAGCAGTACTTC. The chain recombines TRBV4-3 with TRBJ2-7, with a tentative D call TRBD1 (5 bases). The CDR3 covers 18 residues. V dropped 1 base and J dropped 4 bases, with 23 bases sitting between them. CDR1 and CDR2 from the germline V gene are LGHNA and YSLEER.

CDR3 nucleotide sequence: TGTGCCAGCAGTCGAGAACCGGACAGATATGAAGCTTTCTTT. This codes for CASSREPDRYEAFF. V usage is TRBV6-5 and J usage is TRBJ1-1, with TRBD1 as a possible D gene (6 bases). Trimming took off 5 bases at V and 7 bases at J, with 17 bases between the two ends. There are 14 residues in the CDR3. In germline, CDR1 is MNHEY, CDR2 SVGAGI.